A single sample is the source of the 23 T cell receptor beta chains below, sequenced in a study of cytomegalovirus exposure and HLA in healthy donors. The PCR contained 60 Vbeta and 13 Jbeta primers. Libraries were prepared by immunoSEQ multiplex PCR; TCRdb keeps only in-frame clonotypes and omits some of them. Altogether 90,000 to 150,000 clones are present, over 60% being singletons, with the ten largest covering 9.5% to 13%. What was sequenced was PBMCs. Every receptor here comes from a man aged 40-49 years in good health and CMV-seropositive.

This clone was seen just once. The chain joins TRBV12-5 to TRBJ2-2; 8 bases line up with TRBD2. The length of the CDR3 is 15 residues. The V segment lost 0 bases and the J segment 5 bases; nucleotides outside the gene matches: 2. Germline loops: CDR1 LGHNT, CDR2 FRNRAP. CDR3 amino acids: CASGLVSGGTGELFF. The CDR3 DNA reads TGTGCTAGTGGTTTGGTAAGCGGGGGAACCGGGGAGCTGTTTTTT.

This clone showed up just a few times. V gene TRBV2 combines with J gene TRBJ1-4; TRBD1 is a possible D gene (5 bases). V was trimmed by 4 bases and J by 8 bases, leaving 14 bases between them. Germline-derived CDR1 and CDR2 are SNHLY and FYNNEI. The CDR3 sequence is 14 residues long. The CDR3 reads CASSVGLNGEKLFF. CDR3 DNA sequence: TGTGCCAGCAGTGTGGGACTGAATGGCGAAAAACTGTTTTTT. The variable domain in full, completed from reference TRBV2 and TRBJ1-4, reads EPEVTQTPSHQVTQMGQEVILRCVPISNHLYFYWYRQILGQKVEFLVSFYNNEISEKSEIFDDQFSVERPDGSNFTLKIRSTKLEDSAMYFCASSVGLNGEKLFFGSGTQLSVL.

The rearrangement joins TRBV6-7 to TRBJ2-5; 10 bases agree with TRBD1. TRBV6-7 belongs to the ORF category, with a function that is uncertain. This CDR3 contains 15 residues. J lost 9 bases, V lost 4 bases, and 11 bases had no gene match. The CDR3 loop reads CASSSTGTGVVAQYF. Here the CDR3 DNA reads TGTGCCAGCAGTTCTACCGGGACAGGGGTGGTCGCCCAGTACTTC.

This chain links TRBV5-4 with TRBJ1-1, with a weak D call TRBD1 (5 bases). V gave up 2 bases and J gave up 4 bases, with 12 bases separating them. Germline CDR1 is SGHNT and CDR2 is YYREEE (reference sequence). The CDR3 has 14 amino acids. CDR3 sequence (DNA): TGTGCCAGCAGCTTCTGGTCTAGGGGCACTGAAGCTTTCTTT. The encoded protein is CASSFWSRGTEAFF.

The chain joins TRBV9 to TRBJ2-7, with TRBD1 identical over 9 bases. J gave up 3 bases and V 1 base, and 8 bases lay outside the gene matches. CDR3 size: 16 residues. Germline lookup yields CDR1 SGDLS and CDR2 YYNGEE. In DNA, the CDR3 is TGTGCCAGCAGCGTAACTCCGGGACAGGGAATCTACGAGCAGTACTTC. This translates into CASSVTPGQGIYEQYF.

The J gene is TRBJ2-2, the V gene TRBV9; possible D gene TRBD1, 5 bases. The germline V gene encodes CDR1 SGDLS and CDR2 YYNGEE. CDR3 size: 18 residues. Between the trimmed V and J ends, which lost 5 bases and 1 base, there was a span of 21 bases. The CDR3 DNA follows: TGTGCCAGCAGAAACGTACCCCCTGCACAGGTGAACACCGGGGAGCTGTTTTTT. Encoded protein: CASRNVPPAQVNTGELFF.

The rearrangement joins TRBV4-2 to TRBJ1-6; possibly TRBD1 for D (6 bases). The germline gives CDR1 LGHNA, CDR2 YNFKEQ. With 4 bases removed from V and 10 bases from J, the gap between germline ends came to 23 bases. This CDR3 spans 17 amino acids. The CDR3 bases are TGTGCCAGCAGCCCAACTGATGACAGGATAAGTTGGTCACCCCTCCACTTT. This codes for CASSPTDDRISWSPLHF.

The gene calls are TRBV4-2 and TRBJ1-6, with D possibly TRBD1 on 6 matching bases. With 0 bases removed from V and 4 bases from J, the gap between germline ends came to 13 bases. The CDR3 is made up of 17 amino acids. The germline V gene has CDR1 LGHNA and CDR2 YNFKEQ. The CDR3 loop reads CASSQEAGDLYNSPLHF. CDR3 sequence (DNA): TGTGCCAGCAGCCAAGAGGCAGGGGATCTTTATAATTCACCCCTCCACTTT.

On this clone: One end of the junction varies from germline; a read error may be responsible. This chain links TRBV7-9 with TRBJ2-7; 12 positions match TRBD1. CDR3 size: 15 residues. Germline CDR1 reads SEHNR; CDR2 reads FQNEAQ (reference sequence). CDR3 protein: CSSSLGDRGLYEQYF. For the CDR3, the DNA is TGTTCCAGCAGCTTAGGGGACAGGGGGCTCTACGAGCAGTACTTC.

This chain joins TRBV5-1 and TRBJ1-2; TRBD1 matches 11 bases. V trimming: 7 bases; J trimming: 2 bases; junction bases outside the gene matches: 13. The CDR3 has 17 residues. The germline gives CDR1 SGHRS, CDR2 YFSETQ. CDR3: CASGWAGQGAKNYGYTF. The DNA of the CDR3 is TGCGCCAGCGGCTGGGCCGGACAGGGGGCAAAAAACTATGGCTACACCTTC.

The CDR3 bases are TGTGCCAGCAAAGGGGGGGCAGAAAATGAGCAGTTCTTC. Its translation: CASKGGAENEQFF. The rearrangement joins TRBV6-4 to TRBJ2-1, with D tentatively TRBD2 (7 bases). The CDR3 has 13 amino acids. V was trimmed by 7 bases and J by 7 bases, leaving 14 bases between them. Per the germline V gene, CDR1 is MRHNA and CDR2 is SNTAGT.

This sequence joins TRBV15 and TRBJ1-4; possible D gene TRBD1, 5 bases. Germline-derived CDR1 and CDR2 are LNHNV and YYDKDF (reference sequence). The CDR3 covers 13 residues. The V end was cut by 1 base, the J end by 13 bases, with 13 bases between. The CDR3 region has the DNA TGTGCCACCAGCAGAGGATACCAGGGAGGACTGTTTTTT. Protein sequence: CATSRGYQGGLFF.

The rearrangement uses TRBV5-1 and TRBJ2-5; 10 bases match TRBD1. The CDR3 runs to 16 residues. V gave up 1 base and J gave up 4 bases; unmatched junction bases: 7. The V gene's germline CDR1 is SGHRS and CDR2 YFSETQ. The CDR3 nucleotides are TGCGCCAGCAGCTTGTCGGGGACAGGGGCAAGAGAGACCCAGTACTTC. Its protein product is CASSLSGTGARETQYF.

DNA of the CDR3: TGTGCCAGCAGGAATAGCGGGGGCCACAATGAGCAGTTCTTC. It is translated as CASRNSGGHNEQFF. The chain couples TRBV6-1 to TRBJ2-1; TRBD2 matches at 9 bases. The CDR3 is made up of 14 amino acids. V gave up 6 bases and J gave up 5 bases; unmatched junction bases: 5. CDR1 and CDR2 (germline): MNHNS, SASEGT.

The chain uses TRBV6-1 and TRBJ2-2; TRBD1 agrees at 8 bases. V dropped 10 bases and J dropped 6; count of bases not matched to a gene: 10. CDR1 is MNHNS, CDR2 SASEGT, per germline. This CDR3 contains 14 residues. The CDR3 spells CATKGQAVAGELFF. CDR3 nucleotides: TGTGCCACCAAGGGACAGGCAGTAGCCGGGGAGCTGTTTTTT.

The CDR3 nucleotides are TGTGCCAGCAGGACAGTTCCTAATGAAAAACTGTTTTTT. Its translation: CASRTVPNEKLFF. The chain combines TRBV6-1 with TRBJ1-4, with D perhaps TRBD1 (5 bases). The germline CDR1 and CDR2 sequences are MNHNS and SASEGT. V was clipped by 6 bases and J by 3 bases, with 8 bases between them. The CDR3 contains 13 residues.

V usage is TRBV5-1 and J usage is TRBJ2-2, with 9 bases aligning to TRBD1. V shed 4 bases, J shed 7 bases, and the junction held 5 bases outside the gene matches. CDR1 and CDR2 (germline): SGHRS, YFSETQ. This CDR3 is 14 amino acids long. The CDR3 nucleotides read TGCGCCAGCAGCGCGGGACAGGGAATCGGGGAGCTGTTTTTT. This translates into CASSAGQGIGELFF.

This rearrangement joins TRBV2 to TRBJ1-2, with a tentative D call TRBD1 (5 bases). The germline CDR1 and CDR2 sequences are SNHLY and FYNNEI. V lost 6 bases, J lost 3 bases, and 14 bases lay in between. The CDR3 is 14 amino acids. CDR3 sequence reads: CASRIDSADYGYTF. In DNA form, the CDR3 reads TGTGCCAGCAGAATAGACAGTGCCGACTATGGCTACACCTTC. The entire variable domain, with the rest obtained from reference TRBV2 and TRBJ1-2, is as follows: EPEVTQTPSHQVTQMGQEVILRCVPISNHLYFYWYRQILGQKVEFLVSFYNNEISEKSEIFDDQFSVERPDGSNFTLKIRSTKLEDSAMYFCASRIDSADYGYTFGSGTRLTVV.

Concerning this clone: Germline is not matched at one junction end, which may reflect a read error. Other DNA sequences in this specimen translate into the identical CDR3. The chain links TRBV6-5 to TRBJ1-2; 7 nucleotides line up with TRBD1. The germline V gene encodes CDR1 MNHEY and CDR2 SVGAGI. The CDR3 totals 14 residues. The CDR3 DNA sequence: TGTGCCAGCAGTTCGTTCCGGGACAGCTATGGCTACACCTTT. This sequence encodes CASSSFRDSYGYTF.

The chain combines TRBV6-5 with TRBJ1-4; D is uncertain. CDR1 is MNHEY and CDR2 is SVGAGI in the germline V gene. The V and J ends lost 0 bases and 8 bases respectively, with 4 bases between them. The CDR3 has 12 amino acids. DNA for the CDR3: TGTGCCAGCAGTTACTCGCGGGAAAAACTGTTTTTT. Translated, it gives CASSYSREKLFF.

In this sample, this clone turned up once. This CDR3 is CSAWAATGELFF. The DNA for the CDR3 is TGCAGCGCCTGGGCAGCCACCGGGGAGCTGTTTTTT. The J gene is TRBJ2-2, the V gene TRBV29-1; D not resolved. Germline V gene sequence: CDR1 SQVTM, CDR2 ANQGSEA. The germline V and J ends were trimmed by 7 bases and 4 bases, with 10 bases remaining between them. This CDR3 spans 12 amino acids.

This chain joins TRBV27 and TRBJ1-5, with a possible D match to TRBD1 (6 bases). This CDR3 contains 16 residues. Per the germline V gene, CDR1 is MNHEY and CDR2 is SMNVEV (reference sequence). The germline V and J ends were trimmed by 5 bases and 4 bases, with 18 bases remaining between them. The CDR3 sequence: CASSPRTGKGNQPQHF. The CDR3 coding sequence is TGTGCCAGCAGTCCAAGAACAGGGAAGGGAAATCAGCCCCAGCATTTT.

This sequence joins TRBV18 and TRBJ2-5, with D possibly TRBD1 on 5 matching bases. The CDR3 has 15 amino acids. V lost 3 bases, J lost 4 bases, and 15 bases lay in between. From germline, CDR1 is KGHSH and CDR2 LQKENI. The DNA of the CDR3 is TGTGCCAGCTCACCCCTAGACAGAGGCGTAGAGACCCAGTACTTC. Residues: CASSPLDRGVETQYF. Filled out from reference TRBV18 and TRBJ2-5, the complete variable domain reads NAGVMQNPRHLVRRRGQEARLRCSPMKGHSHVYWYRQLPEEGLKFMVYLQKENIIDESGMPKERFSAEFPKEGPSILRIQQVVRGDSAAYFCASSPLDRGVETQYFGPGTRLLVL.